Listed here are 11 T cell receptor beta chains from one sample, sequenced in a study of T cell responses to AZD1222 COVID-19 vaccine. The data were produced by immunoSEQ multiplex PCR, yet TCRdb's version contains in-frame clones alone and is incomplete. The sample lists roughly 150,000 clones; roughly 92% were seen once. Sequenced material: peripheral blood, taken on day 0 of AZD1222 vaccination. The receptors originated from an adult in good health.

V gene TRBV11-2 combines with J gene TRBJ2-3, with 8 positions matching TRBD1. Germline trimming cut 5 bases from V and 2 bases from J; bases unmatched to any gene: 9. Germline loops: CDR1 SGHAT, CDR2 FQNNGV. This CDR3 contains 16 residues. The CDR3 bases are TGTGCCAGCAGCATAGGGACAGGCCAATACACAGATACGCAGTATTTT. This encodes CASSIGTGQYTDTQYF.

V is TRBV18 and J is TRBJ1-4; TRBD1 matches at 7 bases. V shed 0 bases and J 4 bases; nucleotides not matched to a gene: 5. Germline loops: CDR1 KGHSH, CDR2 LQKENI. The CDR3 extends over 16 amino acids. For the CDR3, the DNA is TGTGCCAGCTCACCACCGAAGACAGGGTTTAATGAAAAACTGTTTTTT. Translation gives CASSPPKTGFNEKLFF.

This chain joins TRBV11-2 and TRBJ2-5; D could derive from TRBD1 or TRBD2 (5 bases each). Germline values: CDR1 SGHAT, CDR2 FQNNGV. There are 16 residues in the CDR3. V lost 5 bases and J lost 5, with 21 bases in between. CDR3 protein: CASSPRLGALLETQYF. CDR3 in DNA: TGTGCCAGCAGCCCCCGTCTCGGGGCCTTGTTGGAGACCCAGTACTTC. Based on the CDR3 plus reference TRBV11-2 and TRBJ2-5, the full variable domain is EAGVAQSPRYKIIEKRQSVAFWCNPISGHATLYWYQQILGQGPKLLIQFQNNGVVDDSQLPKDRFSAERLKGVDSTLKIQPAKLEDSAVYLCASSPRLGALLETQYFGPGTRLLVL.

CDR3 bases: TGCGCCAGCAGCTCCAGGACGGATCTCTATGGCTACACCTTC. It is translated as CASSSRTDLYGYTF. V gene TRBV5-1 combines with J gene TRBJ1-2; D remains unclear. CDR1 SGHRS and CDR2 YFSETQ come from the germline V gene. CDR3 size: 14 residues. Trimming shortened V by 3 bases and J by 4 bases, and 13 bases separated the two germline ends.

This rearrangement joins TRBV4-2 to TRBJ1-6; TRBD1 might be the D (6 bases). Trimming stripped 1 base from V and 7 bases from J, with 14 bases between. The CDR3 is made up of 16 amino acids. Germline CDR1 is LGHNA and CDR2 is YNFKEQ. The CDR3 DNA reads as TGTGCCAGCAGCCAAGTCCAGGGGAGTTCGAATTCACCCCTCCACTTT. The encoded protein is CASSQVQGSSNSPLHF.

The chain recombines TRBV10-3 with TRBJ1-1; perhaps TRBD1 as D (6 bases). Germline V gene data show CDR1 as ENHRY and CDR2 as SYGVKD. The CDR3 sequence is 15 residues long. V lost 0 bases and J 1 base, leaving 9 bases between the germline ends. CDR3 DNA: TGTGCCATCAGTGAGTCGGCGGGGGCGAACACTGAAGCTTTCTTT. Translating gives CAISESAGANTEAFF.

V and J are TRBV27 and TRBJ2-3, with 8 bases aligning to TRBD1. Germline trimming cut 4 bases from V and 6 bases from J; bases unmatched to any gene: 12. CDR3 length: 16 residues. CDR1 is MNHEY and CDR2 is SMNVEV in the germline V gene (reference sequence). The CDR3 reads CASSSWGQARSDTQYF. Written as DNA, the CDR3 is TGTGCCAGCAGTTCTTGGGGACAGGCCAGGTCGGATACGCAGTATTTT.

The chain employs TRBV10-3 and TRBJ2-2; no clear D. Trimming cost V 6 bases and J 7 bases, with 15 bases left between them. The length of the CDR3 is 14 residues. Germline loops: CDR1 ENHRY, CDR2 SYGVKD. CDR3 sequence (DNA): TGTGCCATCAGCTCGGTCCTCTTGGACGGGGAGCTGTTTTTT. Residues: CAISSVLLDGELFF.

This chain links TRBV12-3 or TRBV12-4 with TRBJ2-5; 7 positions agree with TRBD2. The CDR3 runs 12 residues. J lost 7 bases, V lost 5 bases, and 4 bases had no gene match. CDR3 in DNA: TGTGCCAGCAGTGAGGGAGGGCCGACCCAGTACTTC. Its translation is CASSEGGPTQYF.

V gene TRBV7-6 combines with J gene TRBJ2-3; no reliable D call. With 5 bases removed from V and 0 bases from J, the gap between germline ends came to 12 bases. The CDR3 is 15 amino acids. CDR1 and CDR2 from the germline V gene are SGHVS and FNYEAQ. CDR3 sequence (DNA): TGTGCCAGCAGCAAATTCGGATCTAGCACAGATACGCAGTATTTT. Translated, it gives CASSKFGSSTDTQYF.

V gene TRBV6-2 or TRBV6-3 combines with J gene TRBJ2-3; 10 bases are shared with TRBD2. V gave up 5 bases and J gave up 7 bases; unmatched junction bases: 9. CDR1 and CDR2 (germline): MNHEY, SVGEGT. This CDR3 region has 15 residues. DNA for the CDR3: TGTGCCAGCAGTCTCAGCGGGGGGGGTAAGAATACGCAGTATTTT. It is translated as CASSLSGGGKNTQYF.